The TCR beta chain under discussion was sequenced for a study of shared clonotypes between healthy human individuals. The CDR3 loop spans 8 amino acids. Among the donors, all were Caucasian adults who lived in Nashville, Tennessee. The genomic DNA of each subset was split evenly across several immunoSEQ plates. Clones were sequenced by immunoSEQ multiplex PCR, and TCRdb holds only the in-frame ones, with some missing. The table has around 1.5 million clones, 98% seen once; the top ten hold about 0.45%. The specimen was naive CD4+ T cells sorted from blood. Subset reported: CD45RA+ positively selected. This clonotype was obtained from a man younger than 40 in good health. The V and J genes are TRBV21-1 and TRBJ2-7; TRBD2, the table's D call, lacks a check against the DNA. TRBV21-1 is a pseudogene locus. In nucleotides, the CDR3 is TGTGCCAGCAGCGCCCGGGTCTTC. Its protein is CASSARVF.